This T cell receptor beta chain comes out of a study of control samples from healthy donors and cancer patients. Assay: immunoSEQ multiplex PCR; the TCRdb copy retains only in-frame clones and omits some. The sample holds tens of thousands of clones, about 93% seen once. This clonotype originated in a woman aged 45-65 years with head and neck cancer. Sequencing was carried out using PBMCs.

CDR3 residues: CASSLESNQPQHF. CDR3 coding DNA: TGTGCCAGCAGCTTAGAGTCCAATCAGCCCCAGCATTTT. This chain connects TRBV7-9 to TRBJ1-5; D gene unclear. From germline, CDR1 is SEHNR and CDR2 FQNEAQ (reference sequence). Deletions cut 1 base from V and 3 bases from J, with 4 bases between. This CDR3 spans 13 amino acids.